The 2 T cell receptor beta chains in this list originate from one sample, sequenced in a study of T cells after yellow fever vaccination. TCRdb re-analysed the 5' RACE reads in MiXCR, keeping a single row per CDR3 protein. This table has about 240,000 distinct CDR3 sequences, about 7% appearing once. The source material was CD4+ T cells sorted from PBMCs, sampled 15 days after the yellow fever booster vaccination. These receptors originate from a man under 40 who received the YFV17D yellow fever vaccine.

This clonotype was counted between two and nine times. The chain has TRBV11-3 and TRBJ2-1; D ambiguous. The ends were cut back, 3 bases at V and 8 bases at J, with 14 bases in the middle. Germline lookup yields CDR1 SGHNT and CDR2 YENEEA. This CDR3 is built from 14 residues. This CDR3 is CASSFTPGSDEQFF. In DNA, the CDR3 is TGTGCCAGCAGCTTCACCCCCGGGTCCGATGAGCAGTTCTTC.

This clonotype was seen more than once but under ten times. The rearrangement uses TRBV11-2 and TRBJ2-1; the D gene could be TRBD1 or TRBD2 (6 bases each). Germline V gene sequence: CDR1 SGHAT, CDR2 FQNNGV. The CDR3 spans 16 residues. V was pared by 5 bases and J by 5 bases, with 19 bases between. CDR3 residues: CASSGGQGLINNEQFF. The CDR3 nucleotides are TGTGCCAGCAGCGGGGGGCAGGGCCTAATTAACAATGAGCAGTTCTTC.